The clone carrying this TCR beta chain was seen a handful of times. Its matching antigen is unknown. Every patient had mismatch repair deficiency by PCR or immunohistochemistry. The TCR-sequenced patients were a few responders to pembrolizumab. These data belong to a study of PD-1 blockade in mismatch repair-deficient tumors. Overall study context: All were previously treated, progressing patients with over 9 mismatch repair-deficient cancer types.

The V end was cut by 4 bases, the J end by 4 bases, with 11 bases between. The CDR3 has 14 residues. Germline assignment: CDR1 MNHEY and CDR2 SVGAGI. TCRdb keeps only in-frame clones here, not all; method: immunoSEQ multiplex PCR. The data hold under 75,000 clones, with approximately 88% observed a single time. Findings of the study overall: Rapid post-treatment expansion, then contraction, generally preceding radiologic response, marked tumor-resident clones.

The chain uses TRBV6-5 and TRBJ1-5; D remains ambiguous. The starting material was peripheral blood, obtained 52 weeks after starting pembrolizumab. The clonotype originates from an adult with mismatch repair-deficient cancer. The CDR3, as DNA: TGTGCCAGCAGTTCAAGACGGGGTAATCAGCCCCAGCATTTT. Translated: CASSSRRGNQPQHF.